This T cell receptor (beta chain) was sequenced during a study of blood T cell repertoires in COVID-19. Per the original data handling: Amplified reference gene primers provided the basis for estimating nucleated cell counts. Clones were read by immunoSEQ multiplex PCR, and TCRdb kept only the in-frame ones, dropping some. That table gives V, J and clone size, and the DNA gave D and trimming. This sample has tens of thousands of clones, with around 83% found just once. CDR3 length: 12 amino acids. The germline V gene has CDR1 MNHEY and CDR2 SVGAGI. Trimming shortened V by 7 bases and J by 2 bases, and 5 bases separated the two germline ends.

V and J are TRBV6-5 and TRBJ2-2; D may be TRBD2 (5 bases). The sample comprised peripheral blood. This clonotype originated in a man between 65 and 79 years old with acute or convalescent COVID-19. CDR3 loop: CASTGNTGELFF. CDR3 in DNA: TGTGCCAGCACGGGAAACACCGGGGAGCTGTTTTTT.